The 18 T cell receptor beta chains presented below share a single source sample, sequenced in a study of CD8+ T cells in alopecia areata. Reverse transcription of extracted RNA yielded cDNA, which provided the sequencing template. TCRdb's table, derived via immunoSEQ multiplex PCR, lists solely in-frame clones and lacks some. The sample carries roughly 180,000 clones, 63% recorded once. This material consisted of CD4+ T cells sorted from blood, taken at week 0. The receptor source for this set is a human donor with alopecia areata.

The gene calls are TRBV29-1 and TRBJ2-7; tentative D call: TRBD1 (5 bases). Germline CDR1 reads SQVTM; CDR2 reads ANQGSEA. The CDR3 sequence is 12 residues long. Trimming cost V 4 bases and J 6 bases, with 13 bases left between them. Here the CDR3 DNA reads TGCAGCGTTGGAGAGATGGGGCTCGAGCAGTACTTC. Encoded protein: CSVGEMGLEQYF.

This clone was observed a handful of times. The gene calls are TRBV29-1 and TRBJ2-5, with 9 bases that match TRBD2. The CDR3 has 14 amino acids. The germline V gene has CDR1 SQVTM and CDR2 ANQGSEA. V lost 4 bases to trimming and J lost 2 bases; unmatched junction nucleotides: 5. The CDR3 DNA is TGCAGCGTTGCCCAGACTAGCGGACAAGAGACCCAGTACTTC. Residues: CSVAQTSGQETQYF.

This rearrangement joins TRBV18 to TRBJ2-5; D is undetermined. CDR1 KGHSH and CDR2 LQKENI come from the germline V gene. The CDR3 spans 14 residues. Trimming removed 1 base from V and 4 bases from J, with 10 bases in between. CDR3 protein: CASSPLAGVETQYF. CDR3 DNA sequence: TGTGCCAGCTCACCACTCGCAGGAGTAGAGACCCAGTACTTC.

V usage is TRBV6-1 and J usage is TRBJ2-3, with 9 nucleotides matching TRBD2. Germline CDR1 reads MNHNS; CDR2 reads SASEGT. The CDR3 runs to 15 residues. The trim removed 7 bases at V and 1 base at J, leaving 6 bases unmatched. The DNA for the CDR3 is TGTGCCAGCAACGAGCGGGGGGCGGGCACAGATACGCAGTATTTT. Translating it yields CASNERGAGTDTQYF.

CDR3 residues: CASSPHPEGTNEKLFF. The CDR3 DNA reads TGCGCCAGCAGCCCCCATCCGGAGGGGACTAATGAAAAACTGTTTTTT. The chain uses TRBV5-1 and TRBJ1-4; TRBD1 might be the D (5 bases). Germline V lookup: CDR1 SGHRS, CDR2 YFSETQ. This CDR3 region has 16 residues. V gave up 4 bases and J gave up 2 bases, with 15 bases separating them.

The chain has TRBV9 and TRBJ1-6; no clear D gene. Trimming removed 0 bases at V and 8 bases at J, with 12 bases between. Per germline, CDR1 SGDLS and CDR2 YYNGEE. The CDR3 is 15 residues long. CDR3 region: CASSVGLKVDSPLHF. CDR3 nucleotides: TGTGCCAGCAGCGTAGGGTTGAAGGTGGATTCACCCCTCCACTTT.

This clone was seen a few times. The chain joins TRBV5-1 to TRBJ1-2; D might be TRBD1 (5 bases). The V and J ends lost 5 bases and 4 bases respectively, with 12 bases between them. The CDR3 length is 13 residues. Germline V gene lookup returns CDR1 SGHRS and CDR2 YFSETQ. The CDR3 spells CASSADRPYGYTF. Here the CDR3 DNA reads TGCGCCAGCAGTGCAGACAGACCCTATGGCTACACCTTC.

The CDR3 DNA reads as TGTGCCAGCAGCGAGACAGCTGCTGGGCCCCAGCATTTT. Amino acid sequence: CASSETAAGPQHF. V usage is TRBV9 and J usage is TRBJ1-5, with D tentatively TRBD1 (5 bases). The CDR3 is made up of 13 amino acids. V lost 3 bases and J 9 bases, leaving 13 bases between the germline ends. The V gene's germline CDR1 is SGDLS and CDR2 YYNGEE.

This clone was picked up one time. The rearrangement uses TRBV5-1 and TRBJ2-2; 8 positions match TRBD2. Unmatched junction bases numbered 10, after V lost 8 bases and J lost 4 bases. The CDR3 is made up of 15 amino acids. Germline CDR1 is SGHRS and CDR2 is YFSETQ. CDR3 sequence: CASTPGGAVTGELFF. The CDR3 DNA follows: TGCGCCAGTACCCCGGGAGGGGCGGTCACCGGGGAGCTGTTTTTT.

The chain employs TRBV29-1 and TRBJ1-2; 8 nucleotides agree with TRBD1. CDR3 size: 13 residues. Unmatched junction bases numbered 5, after V lost 4 bases and J lost 4 bases. Germline-derived CDR1 and CDR2 are SQVTM and ANQGSEA. This chain's CDR3 is CSVATGVGYGYTF. The CDR3 DNA reads TGCAGCGTTGCGACAGGGGTGGGCTATGGCTACACCTTC.

The chain uses TRBV27 and TRBJ2-1, with a possible D match to TRBD2 (6 bases). V lost 2 bases, J lost 0 bases, and 11 bases lay in between. Germline-derived CDR1 and CDR2 are MNHEY and SMNVEV (reference sequence). This CDR3 spans 16 amino acids. The CDR3 bases are TGTGCCAGCAGTTTAGAGGGACTTCGCTCCTACAATGAGCAGTTCTTC. Its protein product is CASSLEGLRSYNEQFF.

The sample holds one count of this clone. A read error is likely, as this CDR3 ends without the conserved phenylalanine or tryptophan. This rearrangement joins TRBV10-3 to TRBJ1-1; D may be TRBD1 (5 bases). Germline V gene lookup returns CDR1 ENHRY and CDR2 SYGVKD. CDR3 length: 13 amino acids. V shed 4 bases and J shed 1 base, with 7 bases lying between them. This CDR3 is CAISGGENTEAFL. The CDR3 coding sequence is TGTGCCATCAGTGGGGGGGAGAACACTGAAGCTTTCCTT.

The rearrangement uses TRBV9 and TRBJ1-6, with D tentatively TRBD1 (5 bases). Germline V lookup: CDR1 SGDLS, CDR2 YYNGEE. The CDR3 totals 14 residues. V was trimmed by 0 bases and J by 14 bases, leaving 15 bases between them. For the CDR3, the DNA is TGTGCCAGCAGCGTAGAAGGGACTGAAAGGACCCTCCACTTT. Translated: CASSVEGTERTLHF.

V usage is TRBV29-1 and J usage is TRBJ2-4; a possible D gene is TRBD1 (5 bases). V shed 1 base and J shed 5 bases, with 6 bases lying between them. The CDR3 has 12 amino acids. Germline CDR1 reads SQVTM; CDR2 reads ANQGSEA. As DNA, the CDR3 is TGCAGCGTTGAAGTACAGGAAAACATTCAGTACTTC. Its translation is CSVEVQENIQYF.

The chain couples TRBV19 to TRBJ1-6, with 9 bases matching TRBD1. Germline V gene sequence: CDR1 LNHDA, CDR2 SQIVND (reference sequence). This CDR3 comprises 15 residues. V lost 7 bases to trimming and J lost 7 bases; unmatched junction nucleotides: 8. The CDR3 DNA reads TGTGCCAGTACCACGACGGGGACAGGGAATTCACCCCTCCACTTT. Its protein is CASTTTGTGNSPLHF.

The J gene is TRBJ2-1, the V gene TRBV20-1; possible D gene TRBD2, 6 bases. With 1 base removed from V and 8 bases from J, the gap between germline ends came to 6 bases. Germline V CDR1 and CDR2: DFQATT, SNEGSKA (reference sequence). CDR3 length: 11 amino acids. The CDR3 here is CSARGGDEQFF. In nucleotides, the CDR3 is TGCAGTGCTAGAGGGGGGGATGAGCAGTTCTTC.

The chain carries TRBV9 and TRBJ2-3, with 10 bases aligning to TRBD2. J lost 3 bases, V lost 0 bases, and 7 bases had no gene match. The CDR3 is made up of 17 amino acids. Germline CDR1 SGDLS, CDR2 YYNGEE. This CDR3 reads CASSVDPSGGLTDTQYF. CDR3 DNA sequence: TGTGCCAGCAGCGTAGATCCTAGCGGGGGCCTTACAGATACGCAGTATTTT.

V is TRBV4-3 and J is TRBJ1-4; 10 bases line up with TRBD1. The junction had 3 bases not matched to a gene; V was cut back by 4 bases and J by 7 bases. Germline values: CDR1 LGHNA, CDR2 YSLEER. The CDR3 contains 14 residues. CDR3 DNA sequence: TGCGCCAGCAGCCGCGGGACAGGGGCTGAAAAACTGTTTTTT. It yields the protein CASSRGTGAEKLFF.